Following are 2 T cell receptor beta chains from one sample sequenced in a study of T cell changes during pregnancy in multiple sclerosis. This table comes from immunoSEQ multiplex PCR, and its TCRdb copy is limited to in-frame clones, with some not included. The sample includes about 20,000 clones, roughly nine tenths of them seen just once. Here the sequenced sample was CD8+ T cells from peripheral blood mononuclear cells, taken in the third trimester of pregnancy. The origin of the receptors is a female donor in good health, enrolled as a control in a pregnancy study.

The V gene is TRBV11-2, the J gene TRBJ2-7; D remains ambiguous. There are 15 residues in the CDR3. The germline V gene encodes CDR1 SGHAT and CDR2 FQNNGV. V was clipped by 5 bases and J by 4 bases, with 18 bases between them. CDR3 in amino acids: CASSLRSPLFYEQYF. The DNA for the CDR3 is TGTGCCAGCAGCCTAAGATCCCCTCTCTTTTACGAGCAGTACTTC.

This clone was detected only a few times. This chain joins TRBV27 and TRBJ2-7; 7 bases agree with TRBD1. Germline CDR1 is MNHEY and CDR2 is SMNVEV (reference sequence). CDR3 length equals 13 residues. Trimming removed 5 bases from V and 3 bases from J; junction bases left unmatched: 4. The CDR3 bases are TGTGCCAGCAGTCCGGGACAGAGCTACGAGCAGTACTTC. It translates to CASSPGQSYEQYF.